This TCR beta chain appears in the sequencing data of a study of shared clonotypes between healthy human individuals. Study conclusions and caveats: Blood was the sole source, and tissue repertoires probably differ. Clonotype sharing across several donors was observed for about 4.8% of naive CD4 clonotypes. Estimated richness was generally greater in naive than memory subsets.

The CDR3 spans 14 residues. Trimming left V 6 bases short and J 2 bases short, with 14 bases between. Germline loops: CDR1 SNHLY, CDR2 FYNNEI. This clone was detected only once. Its antigen remains unidentified. Sorted-subset replicate PCR reactions were performed with about 200 ng DNA, corresponding to roughly 31,000 T cell genomes. Produced via immunoSEQ multiplex PCR; TCRdb's table is partial and in-frame only. Among about 980,000 clones listed, about 80% were seen once. This rearrangement joins TRBV2 to TRBJ2-7; D call uncertain. The sequence was collected from a man aged 18 to 29 in good health. Material: memory CD4+ T cells sorted from blood. The subset is: CD45RA-negative fraction. CDR3 amino acids: CASRKRADPYEQYF. CDR3 nucleotide sequence: TGTGCCAGCAGGAAAAGGGCGGACCCCTACGAGCAGTACTTC.